The next 26 T cell receptor beta chains were all read from a single sample in a study of blood T cell repertoires in COVID-19. Clones were sequenced by immunoSEQ multiplex PCR, and TCRdb holds only the in-frame ones, with some missing. The sample shows roughly 160,000 clones, around four fifths of them seen only once. The sample was peripheral blood. These receptors originate from a woman in her 70s who had recovered from COVID-19.

This rearrangement joins TRBV3-1 (or the pseudogene TRBV3-2) to TRBJ2-1, with D maybe TRBD2 (6 bases). The CDR3 runs to 17 residues. The V gene lost 6 bases and the J gene lost 0 bases, with 18 bases spanning the gap. Germline V CDR1 and CDR2: LGHDT, YNNKEL (reference sequence). CDR3 in amino acids: CASRGVGSGPSYNEQFF. As DNA, the CDR3 is TGTGCCAGCAGAGGGGTCGGGAGCGGGCCCTCCTACAATGAGCAGTTCTTC.

This clone was recorded a few times. CDR3 protein: CVRSLGREGPTDTQYF. Here the CDR3 DNA reads TGTGTCAGAAGCTTAGGGCGGGAGGGCCCGACAGATACGCAGTATTTT. The chain recombines TRBV7-5 with TRBJ2-3; the table's D call, TRBD2, was not checked against the DNA. TRBV7-5 is a recognized pseudogene. The CDR3 length is 16 residues.

The chain uses TRBV30 and TRBJ2-1; D not resolved. V lost 0 bases and J 7 bases, leaving 7 bases between the germline ends. The CDR3 extends over 12 amino acids. Germline V gene lookup returns CDR1 GTSNPN and CDR2 SVGIG (reference sequence). The DNA for the CDR3 is TGTGCCTGGAGTGTCGGTCGGAATGAGCAGTTCTTC. Protein: CAWSVGRNEQFF.

The V call is TRBV7-2, the J call TRBJ1-3, with TRBD1 identical over 10 bases. Germline trimming cut 4 bases from V and 0 bases from J; bases unmatched to any gene: 3. The CDR3 extends over 16 amino acids. CDR1 and CDR2 (germline): SGHTA, FQGNSA. The CDR3 protein is CASSSTGGSSGNTIYF. CDR3 DNA: TGTGCCAGCAGCTCGACAGGGGGCTCCTCTGGAAACACCATATATTTT.

The chain uses TRBV29-1 and TRBJ2-7; D is perhaps TRBD2 (6 bases). The CDR3 length is 14 residues. Trimming took off 4 bases at V and 3 bases at J, with 16 bases between the two ends. The germline CDR1 and CDR2 sequences are SQVTM and ANQGSEA. DNA of the CDR3: TGCAGCGTTGGAAGGGGAGGTAATCTCTACGAGCAGTACTTC. Translation: CSVGRGGNLYEQYF.

The chain joins TRBV7-2 to TRBJ2-3; D is possibly TRBD2 (6 bases). V lost 4 bases, J lost 6 bases, and 17 bases lay in between. This CDR3 is 15 amino acids long. The V gene's germline CDR1 is SGHTA and CDR2 FQGNSA. This CDR3 is CASSSPGLRRDTQYF. The CDR3 bases are TGTGCCAGCAGCTCCCCGGGACTCCGAAGGGATACGCAGTATTTT. Together with reference TRBV7-2 and TRBJ2-3, the CDR3 gives the full variable domain: GAGVSQSPSNKVTEKGKDVELRCDPISGHTALYWYRQSLGQGLEFLIYFQGNSAPDKSGLPSDRFSAERTGGSVSTLTIQRTQQEDSAVYLCASSSPGLRRDTQYFGPGTRLTVL.

The chain uses TRBV6-6 and TRBJ1-5; D unclear. The germline V gene has CDR1 MNHNY and CDR2 SVGAGI (reference sequence). The CDR3 sequence is 15 residues long. Deletions cut 2 bases from V and 0 bases from J, with 8 bases between. CDR3 amino acids: CASSYPRDSNQPQHF. CDR3 in DNA: TGTGCCAGCAGTTACCCGCGGGATAGCAATCAGCCCCAGCATTTT.

This clone was seen only once. J is TRBJ1-2 and V is TRBV7-8, with TRBD1 matching 7 bases. The CDR3 runs 12 residues. Germline CDR1 reads SGHVS; CDR2 reads FQNEAQ. Germline trimming cut 6 bases from V and 9 bases from J; bases unmatched to any gene: 7. The DNA for the CDR3 is TGTGCCAGCAGTCCACAGGGACAGCGCTACACCTTC. Encoded protein: CASSPQGQRYTF.

The CDR3 loop reads CASSTNSVSRVGREQFF. The DNA of the CDR3 is TGTGCCAGCAGCACGAATAGCGTCTCAAGGGTGGGTAGGGAGCAGTTCTTC. This chain connects TRBV27 to TRBJ2-1; tentatively, D is TRBD2 (5 bases). V shed 6 bases and J shed 10 bases, with 28 bases lying between them. CDR3 length: 17 residues. Germline CDR1 is MNHEY and CDR2 is SMNVEV (reference sequence).

The chain has TRBV7-9 and TRBJ2-6; 7 bases agree with TRBD1. Per germline, CDR1 SEHNR and CDR2 FQNEAQ (reference sequence). After removal of 11 bases from V and 3 bases from J, the junction contained 4 bases not matched to a gene. CDR3 size: 13 residues. The CDR3 reads CAPGTVGANVLTF. CDR3 DNA: TGTGCCCCCGGGACAGTTGGGGCCAACGTCCTGACTTTC.

The gene calls are TRBV5-8 and TRBJ2-3; a possible D gene is TRBD1 (5 bases). The CDR3 loop spans 15 amino acids. CDR1 is SGHTS and CDR2 is YDEGEE in the germline V gene. V gave up 2 bases and J gave up 0 bases, with 10 bases separating them. CDR3 bases: TGTGCCAGCAGCTTTCAGGGAACGAGCACAGATACGCAGTATTTT. Translating it yields CASSFQGTSTDTQYF.

There are a few counts of this clone. The chain combines TRBV5-4 with TRBJ2-1, with D possibly matching TRBD2 (5 bases). Trimming took off 0 bases at V and 2 bases at J, with 9 bases between the two ends. Germline CDR1 and CDR2: SGHNT and YYREEE (reference sequence). The CDR3 totals 15 residues. The CDR3 sequence: CASSLGELTYNEQFF. In DNA, the CDR3 is TGTGCCAGCAGCTTGGGGGAGTTGACCTACAATGAGCAGTTCTTC.

The chain is built from TRBV3-1 (or the pseudogene TRBV3-2) and TRBJ1-6; 7 positions match TRBD1. The CDR3 has 15 amino acids. Germline V gives CDR1 LGHDT, CDR2 YNNKEL (reference sequence). Trimming at V came to 4 bases and at J to 6 bases, leaving 6 bases not matched to a gene. CDR3 loop: CASSRTTGANSPLHF. CDR3 DNA sequence: TGTGCCAGCAGCCGAACCACAGGGGCTAATTCACCCCTCCACTTT.

The chain carries TRBV6-5 and TRBJ2-7, with 9 bases that match TRBD1. Germline lookup yields CDR1 MNHEY and CDR2 SVGAGI. The CDR3 spans 15 residues. The V gene end was trimmed by 6 bases and the J gene end by 0 bases; junction bases not matched to a gene: 6. The CDR3 region has the DNA TGTGCCAGCAGGCGACAGGGGGAAAACTCCTACGAGCAGTACTTC. Protein sequence: CASRRQGENSYEQYF.

The genes are TRBV6-2 or TRBV6-3 and TRBJ2-5; D is perhaps TRBD1 (6 bases). Trimming shortened V by 2 bases and J by 4 bases, and 14 bases separated the two germline ends. Germline V gene lookup returns CDR1 MNHEY and CDR2 SVGEGT. The CDR3 has 15 residues. The DNA of the CDR3 is TGTGCCAGCAGTTACCCGGGACACCTCCGAGAGACCCAGTACTTC. Protein sequence: CASSYPGHLRETQYF.

This clone has only one observation. The chain is built from TRBV5-8 and TRBJ2-7; D perhaps matches TRBD1 (6 bases). The length of the CDR3 is 14 residues. Trimming cost V 4 bases and J 4 bases, with 15 bases left between them. Germline CDR1 is SGHTS and CDR2 is YDEGEE. CDR3 sequence (DNA): TGTGCCAGCAGCCTGTGGCAGGGGATGTACGAGCAGTACTTC. Protein: CASSLWQGMYEQYF.

This clone was observed a few times. The chain combines TRBV30 with TRBJ2-5; D possibly corresponds to TRBD2 (5 bases). CDR3 length equals 14 residues. Germline CDR1 reads GTSNPN; CDR2 reads SVGIG (reference sequence). V lost 2 bases to trimming and J lost 5 bases, with 15 bases between them. CDR3 nucleotide sequence: TGTGCCTGGAGTTGGGGTAGCGTGGGCGAGACCCAGTACTTC. Residues: CAWSWGSVGETQYF.

V and J are TRBV7-2 and TRBJ2-7; D may be TRBD2 (6 bases). The CDR3 length is 14 residues. V was trimmed by 5 bases and J by 7 bases, leaving 18 bases between them. Germline assignment: CDR1 SGHTA and CDR2 FQGNSA. The CDR3 spells CASSPSGGAGEQYF. The CDR3 DNA follows: TGTGCCAGCAGCCCATCGGGCGGGGCGGGGGAGCAGTACTTC.

This clone was observed once. The V gene is TRBV7-2, the J gene TRBJ2-7, with 13 bases that match TRBD2. CDR1 and CDR2 (germline): SGHTA, FQGNSA. The CDR3 contains 17 residues. Trimming removed 4 bases from V and 2 bases from J; junction bases left unmatched: 8. CDR3 in amino acids: CASSSRGLAGVPYEQYF. As DNA, the CDR3 is TGTGCCAGCAGCTCGAGAGGACTAGCGGGAGTACCCTACGAGCAGTACTTC. Drawing the rest from reference TRBV7-2 and TRBJ2-7, the complete variable domain is GAGVSQSPSNKVTEKGKDVELRCDPISGHTALYWYRQSLGQGLEFLIYFQGNSAPDKSGLPSDRFSAERTGGSVSTLTIQRTQQEDSAVYLCASSSRGLAGVPYEQYFGPGTRLTVT.

V gene TRBV5-1 combines with J gene TRBJ2-7; 7 nucleotides agree with TRBD2. The trim removed 7 bases at V and 7 bases at J, leaving 20 bases unmatched. The CDR3 is made up of 16 amino acids. The germline CDR1 and CDR2 sequences are SGHRS and YFSETQ. CDR3 region: CASRGDSKSGRWEQYF. In DNA, the CDR3 is TGCGCCAGCCGGGGGGACTCCAAAAGCGGGCGGTGGGAGCAGTACTTC.

This clone was detected only once. The V and J genes are TRBV2 and TRBJ1-2; D remains unclear. V shed 4 bases and J shed 5 bases, with 14 bases lying between them. From germline, CDR1 is SNHLY and CDR2 FYNNEI. The CDR3 runs 14 residues. CDR3 residues: CASSVGRGAYGYTF. As DNA, the CDR3 is TGTGCCAGCAGTGTTGGCCGGGGAGCATATGGCTACACCTTC.

The V call is TRBV5-6, the J call TRBJ1-1; D unresolved. The CDR3 is made up of 14 amino acids. V gave up 5 bases and J gave up 5 bases, with 16 bases separating them. CDR1 and CDR2 (germline): SGHDT, YYEEEE. CDR3 sequence: CASRRWAAGTEAFF. The CDR3 coding sequence is TGTGCCAGCAGAAGGTGGGCGGCGGGGACTGAAGCTTTCTTT.

Ten or more counts support this clone. The same CDR3 is also encoded by other DNA sequences in this sample. The chain is built from TRBV3-1 (or the pseudogene TRBV3-2) and TRBJ1-1, with 8 positions matching TRBD1. This CDR3 spans 13 amino acids. Germline CDR1 reads LGHDT; CDR2 reads YNNKEL (reference sequence). The trim removed 4 bases at V and 5 bases at J, leaving 3 bases unmatched. This chain's CDR3 is CASSPGGWTEAFF. CDR3 DNA sequence: TGTGCCAGCAGCCCAGGGGGCTGGACTGAAGCTTTCTTT.

The chain couples TRBV3-1 (or the pseudogene TRBV3-2) to TRBJ2-1, with D possibly matching TRBD1 (5 bases). Germline V lookup: CDR1 LGHDT, CDR2 YNNKEL (reference sequence). The CDR3 loop spans 17 amino acids. V lost 0 bases, J lost 7 bases, and 19 bases lay in between. In DNA, the CDR3 is TGTGCCAGCAGCCAAGATCTCCCAGGGTTCTACGGGAATGAGCAGTTCTTC. It translates to CASSQDLPGFYGNEQFF.

The rearrangement uses TRBV4-3 and TRBJ1-3; D not certain. V shed 0 bases and J shed 2 bases, with 8 bases lying between them. The CDR3 length is 15 residues. In germline, CDR1 is LGHNA, CDR2 YSLEER. The CDR3 DNA is TGCGCCAGCAGCCAAGATCCGCGAGCTGGAAACACCATATATTTT. Translating it yields CASSQDPRAGNTIYF.

The chain has TRBV15 and TRBJ1-4; 10 bases align to TRBD1. The germline V gene encodes CDR1 LNHNV and CDR2 YYDKDF (reference sequence). V shed 6 bases, J shed 5 bases, and the junction held 6 bases outside the gene matches. CDR3 length: 15 amino acids. CDR3 in DNA: TGTGCCACCAGGGACCGGGACAGGGGAAATGAAAAACTGTTTTTT. Translating gives CATRDRDRGNEKLFF.